Below are 28 T cell receptor beta chains sequenced from a single sample in a study of shared clonotypes between healthy human individuals. Selected positively for CCR7 and CD45RO-negative, naive CD8 cells excluded terminally differentiated effector memory CD45RA+ cells. Only in-frame clones appear in the TCRdb table, and some are missing; sequencing was by immunoSEQ multiplex PCR. Of about 2.2 million clones listed, around 95% are singletons. Input material: naive CD8+ T cells from PBMCs. The receptors derive from a man aged 18 to 30 in good health. Some clones in this sample may be carry-over from other donors' samples.

The V gene is TRBV6-5, the J gene TRBJ2-7; TRBD1 matches 7 bases. This CDR3 is built from 15 residues. Looked up from germline, CDR1 is MNHEY and CDR2 is SVGAGI. V shed 6 bases and J 2 bases; nucleotides not matched to a gene: 10. The DNA for the CDR3 is TGTGCCAGCAGCCCTTCCGGGACAGATACCTACGAGCAGTACTTC. Translated, it gives CASSPSGTDTYEQYF.

This chain uses TRBV9 with TRBJ2-7; TRBD2 is a possible D gene (6 bases). With 0 bases removed from V and 2 bases from J, the gap between germline ends came to 15 bases. CDR1 is SGDLS and CDR2 is YYNGEE in the germline V gene. This CDR3 spans 16 amino acids. CDR3 loop: CASSVDAGGIAYEQYF. In nucleotides, the CDR3 is TGTGCCAGCAGCGTAGACGCGGGCGGGATAGCCTACGAGCAGTACTTC.

This chain uses TRBV11-2 with TRBJ2-7, with 9 nucleotides matching TRBD2. V lost 5 bases to trimming and J lost 0 bases; unmatched junction nucleotides: 2. Germline loops: CDR1 SGHAT, CDR2 FQNNGV. The CDR3 runs to 14 residues. The CDR3 here is CASSISGSSYEQYF. DNA for the CDR3: TGTGCCAGCAGCATTAGCGGGAGCTCCTACGAGCAGTACTTC.

This chain uses TRBV6-1 with TRBJ2-1; D may be TRBD1 (5 bases). Deletions cut 2 bases from V and 5 bases from J, with 10 bases between. The V gene's germline CDR1 is MNHNS and CDR2 SASEGT. CDR3 length: 14 amino acids. In DNA, the CDR3 is TGTGCCAGCAGTGAAAGACAGCTAAACAATGAGCAGTTCTTC. It encodes CASSERQLNNEQFF.

This sequence joins TRBV14 and TRBJ1-1; TRBD1 might be the D (5 bases). Deletions cut 0 bases from V and 6 bases from J, with 20 bases between. The CDR3 has 17 residues. CDR1 is SGHDN, CDR2 FVKESK, per germline. CDR3 sequence reads: CASSQEWAGWFGPEAFF. CDR3 in DNA: TGTGCCAGCAGCCAAGAGTGGGCAGGGTGGTTTGGTCCTGAAGCTTTCTTT.

The chain is built from TRBV7-9 and TRBJ2-5; no firm D call. V shed 5 bases and J shed 0 bases, with 25 bases lying between them. The germline V gene has CDR1 SEHNR and CDR2 FQNEAQ (reference sequence). The length of the CDR3 is 19 residues. The CDR3 DNA reads TGTGCCAGCAGCCACAATACAGTTGACTCGCTGCCCTACCAAGAGACCCAGTACTTC. This gives the protein CASSHNTVDSLPYQETQYF.

This clone was observed a few times. J is TRBJ1-1 and V is TRBV4-1; the D is unclear. Germline values: CDR1 MGHRA, CDR2 YSYEKL. This CDR3 comprises 16 residues. The ends were cut back, 2 bases at V and 0 bases at J, with 13 bases in the middle. Here the CDR3 reads CASSQMNRGMNTEAFF. The CDR3 DNA reads as TGCGCCAGCAGCCAAATGAATCGGGGTATGAACACTGAAGCTTTCTTT.

This clone occurred once. CDR3 sequence reads: CASNPTVNTEAFF. Here the CDR3 DNA reads TGTGCCAGCAACCCGACAGTGAACACTGAAGCTTTCTTT. The genes are TRBV28 and TRBJ1-1, with D perhaps matching TRBD1 (5 bases). The CDR3 is 13 amino acids. Germline CDR1 reads MDHEN; CDR2 reads SYDVKM. The germline V and J ends were trimmed by 7 bases and 0 bases, with 9 bases remaining between them.

This rearrangement joins TRBV4-1 to TRBJ1-1; tentative D call: TRBD1 (6 bases). The CDR3 has 15 residues. Germline V lookup: CDR1 MGHRA, CDR2 YSYEKL. The germline V and J ends were trimmed by 1 base and 2 bases, with 11 bases remaining between them. In nucleotides, the CDR3 is TGCGCCAGCAGCCAAGTAGGGGGGGGAAACACTGAAGCTTTCTTT. Translating gives CASSQVGGGNTEAFF.

The rearrangement uses TRBV25-1 and TRBJ2-1, with TRBD2 as a possible D gene (6 bases). Trimming pared 4 bases from V and 6 bases from J, leaving 13 bases between. Germline assignment: CDR1 MGHDK and CDR2 SYGVNS. This CDR3 is built from 14 residues. As DNA, the CDR3 is TGTGCCAGCAGTGGGATTCTAGCGAGCAATGAGCAGTTCTTC. Amino acid sequence: CASSGILASNEQFF.

This clone was observed a single time. This same CDR3 is encoded by further DNA sequences in the sample. The chain uses TRBV7-9 and TRBJ2-7; tentative D call: TRBD2 (5 bases). The CDR3 is made up of 10 amino acids. Germline V lookup: CDR1 SEHNR, CDR2 FQNEAQ (reference sequence). The DNA for the CDR3 is TGTGCAAGCGGCTCCTACGAGCAGTACTTC. This gives the protein CASGSYEQYF.

This clone was observed once. The sample has other DNA sequences that encode this CDR3 too. The J gene is TRBJ2-1, the V gene TRBV2; D gene unclear. Trimming left V 2 bases short and J 10 bases short, with 3 bases between. There are 10 residues in the CDR3. Per the germline V gene, CDR1 is SNHLY and CDR2 is FYNNEI. CDR3 nucleotide sequence: TGTGCCAGCAGTGAAAACGAGCAGTTCTTC. It specifies CASSENEQFF.

J is TRBJ2-2 and V is TRBV19; D is unresolved. Deletions cut 10 bases from V and 1 base from J, with 13 bases between. Looked up from germline, CDR1 is LNHDA and CDR2 is SQIVND (reference sequence). The CDR3 extends over 14 amino acids. This CDR3 is CATLLHENTGELFF. The DNA for the CDR3 is TGTGCCACCCTCCTACATGAGAACACCGGGGAGCTGTTTTTT. The variable domain in full, with the rest retrieved from reference TRBV19 and TRBJ2-2, is DGGITQSPKYLFRKEGQNVTLSCEQNLNHDAMYWYRQDPGQGLRLIYYSQIVNDFQKGDIAEGYSVSREKKESFPLTVTSAQKNPTAFYLCATLLHENTGELFFGEGSRLTVL.

The V call is TRBV2, the J call TRBJ2-7; tentative D call: TRBD1 (6 bases). Trimming took 1 base from V and 0 from J, leaving 10 bases between them. The germline V gene has CDR1 SNHLY and CDR2 FYNNEI. The CDR3 sequence is 15 residues long. CDR3 in amino acids: CASSEEGHLSYEQYF. CDR3 coding DNA: TGTGCCAGCAGTGAAGAGGGACACCTCTCCTACGAGCAGTACTTC.

This rearrangement joins TRBV5-6 to TRBJ1-4; D is unclear. CDR1 and CDR2 (germline): SGHDT, YYEEEE. This CDR3 contains 14 residues. The germline V and J ends were trimmed by 4 bases and 4 bases, with 11 bases remaining between them. The CDR3 sequence: CASSAGLYNEKLFF. The CDR3 nucleotides are TGTGCCAGCAGCGCCGGACTGTATAATGAAAAACTGTTTTTT.

Written as DNA, the CDR3 is TGTGCCAGCAGCCCGGACGGCTACAGGGCGCCCCAGCATTTT. Translating it yields CASSPDGYRAPQHF. The J gene is TRBJ1-5, the V gene TRBV27; D may be TRBD1 (6 bases). The CDR3 length is 14 residues. Germline V gene lookup returns CDR1 MNHEY and CDR2 SMNVEV (reference sequence). Between the trimmed V and J ends, which lost 6 bases and 9 bases, there was a span of 18 bases.

Written as DNA, the CDR3 is TGTGCCAGCAGTTACGACTCAGGGCGATCTGGAAACACCATATATTTT. Translation: CASSYDSGRSGNTIYF. V usage is TRBV6-5 and J usage is TRBJ1-3, with D tentatively TRBD1 (5 bases). Germline loops: CDR1 MNHEY, CDR2 SVGAGI. V was shortened by 2 bases and J by 1 base, with 12 bases between the two germline ends. The CDR3 runs 16 residues.

The rearrangement links TRBV7-2 to TRBJ2-7, with a possible D match to TRBD2 (5 bases). Trimming left V 4 bases short and J 6 bases short, with 16 bases between. This CDR3 is 14 amino acids long. CDR1 and CDR2 from the germline V gene are SGHTA and FQGNSA. This chain's CDR3 is CASSSTGNVIEQYF. The CDR3 nucleotides are TGTGCCAGCAGCTCCACCGGGAATGTTATCGAGCAGTACTTC.

The chain uses TRBV13 and TRBJ2-2; 8 bases map to TRBD2. Trimming removed 8 bases from V and 3 bases from J; junction bases left unmatched: 8. The CDR3 runs to 15 residues. Germline lookup yields CDR1 PRHDT and CDR2 FYEKMQ (reference sequence). The CDR3 DNA sequence: TGTGCCAGCTGTTCAGGTAGCGGGGACACCGGGGAGCTGTTTTTT. Protein: CASCSGSGDTGELFF.

CDR3 DNA: TGTGCCAGCAGCCAAGCATCCGGAGGGACTGAAGCTTTCTTT. Its translation: CASSQASGGTEAFF. The chain is built from TRBV14 and TRBJ1-1; the D is unclear. CDR1 and CDR2 from the germline V gene are SGHDN and FVKESK. CDR3 size: 14 residues. V lost 1 base and J lost 5, with 11 bases in between.

This clone has a handful of counts. The V and J genes are TRBV2 and TRBJ1-1; possibly TRBD1 for D (6 bases). The CDR3 has 16 amino acids. Germline loops: CDR1 SNHLY, CDR2 FYNNEI. V was clipped by 3 bases and J by 1 base, with 15 bases between them. The CDR3 DNA reads as TGTGCCAGCAGTGATCCCTCAGGGGAACGGAACACTGAAGCTTTCTTT. Protein sequence: CASSDPSGERNTEAFF. The whole variable domain, filled in from reference TRBV2 and TRBJ1-1, reads EPEVTQTPSHQVTQMGQEVILRCVPISNHLYFYWYRQILGQKVEFLVSFYNNEISEKSEIFDDQFSVERPDGSNFTLKIRSTKLEDSAMYFCASSDPSGERNTEAFFGQGTRLTVV.

V is TRBV19 and J is TRBJ1-1; 7 nucleotides agree with TRBD1. The CDR3 has 16 residues. Germline V gives CDR1 LNHDA, CDR2 SQIVND (reference sequence). J was trimmed by 0 bases and V by 5 bases; bases with no gene match: 9. DNA of the CDR3: TGTGCCAGTAGTCTCGACAGGGCTACTATGAACACTGAAGCTTTCTTT. This sequence encodes CASSLDRATMNTEAFF.

The chain has TRBV5-1 and TRBJ1-1, with TRBD1 matching over 8 bases. This CDR3 has 15 amino acids. J gave up 2 bases and V 3 bases, and 6 bases lay outside the gene matches. Germline CDR1 is SGHRS and CDR2 is YFSETQ. This CDR3 is CASSWSTGVNTEAFF. The CDR3 DNA sequence: TGCGCCAGCAGCTGGTCGACAGGGGTCAACACTGAAGCTTTCTTT.

The chain couples TRBV29-1 to TRBJ1-4, with D possibly TRBD1 on 5 matching bases. CDR1 is SQVTM, CDR2 ANQGSEA, per germline. CDR3 length: 14 amino acids. Trimming removed 6 bases at V and 8 bases at J, with 19 bases between. The CDR3 DNA reads TGCAGCGTAAATGGGGACCGAGTCGGCGAAAAACTGTTTTTT. Translation gives CSVNGDRVGEKLFF.

This clone has a single count. The V and J genes are TRBV27 and TRBJ2-2, with 11 bases identical to TRBD2. Germline trimming cut 5 bases from V and 2 bases from J; bases unmatched to any gene: 7. Germline-derived CDR1 and CDR2 are MNHEY and SMNVEV (reference sequence). This CDR3 region has 17 residues. CDR3 amino acids: CASSLPGLAENTGELFF. In nucleotides, the CDR3 is TGTGCCAGCAGTCTACCGGGACTAGCGGAAAACACCGGGGAGCTGTTTTTT.

J is TRBJ2-7 and V is TRBV27; 7 bases map to TRBD1. CDR1 is MNHEY, CDR2 SMNVEV, per germline (reference sequence). The CDR3 runs to 15 residues. V gave up 1 base and J gave up 4 bases; unmatched junction bases: 7. The CDR3 region is CASSLFSTRGYEQYF. The CDR3 region has the DNA TGTGCCAGCAGTTTATTCAGTACCAGGGGGTACGAGCAGTACTTC.

The chain combines TRBV28 with TRBJ1-1; TRBD1 matches at 8 bases. The germline gives CDR1 MDHEN, CDR2 SYDVKM. Trimming removed 6 bases from V and 4 bases from J; junction bases left unmatched: 10. The CDR3 runs 15 residues. The CDR3 DNA sequence: TGTGCCAGCAGACACGACAGGGGACTGGGCACTGAAGCTTTCTTT. It encodes CASRHDRGLGTEAFF.

The genes are TRBV19 and TRBJ1-4; D uncertain. The V and J ends lost 3 bases and 0 bases respectively, with 11 bases between them. CDR1 is LNHDA, CDR2 SQIVND, per germline (reference sequence). The CDR3 has 16 amino acids. The CDR3 DNA sequence: TGTGCCAGTAGTATTCGGCCAGTTGCAACTAATGAAAAACTGTTTTTT. Its protein is CASSIRPVATNEKLFF.